The source of this T cell receptor (beta chain) is a study of OX40 agonist ivuxolimab in advanced cancers. Produced via immunoSEQ multiplex PCR; TCRdb's table is partial and in-frame only. Here the sample spans approximately 120,000 clones, just under 95% being singletons. The J segment lost 4 bases and the V segment lost 7 bases, leaving 8 bases of the junction unmatched. CDR1 SQVTM and CDR2 ANQGSEA come from the germline V gene. CDR3 length equals 14 residues. This clone was counted a single time. The V gene is TRBV29-1, the J gene TRBJ2-1; 9 positions match TRBD2. This specimen was CD4+ or CD8+ T cells sorted from blood, taken in a trial of the OX40 agonist ivuxolimab. The sequence came from an adult with an advanced solid tumor such as melanoma, head and neck, liver or kidney cancer. CDR3: CSAGRLAEYNEQFF. CDR3 DNA: TGCAGCGCAGGTAGACTAGCGGAGTACAATGAGCAGTTCTTC.